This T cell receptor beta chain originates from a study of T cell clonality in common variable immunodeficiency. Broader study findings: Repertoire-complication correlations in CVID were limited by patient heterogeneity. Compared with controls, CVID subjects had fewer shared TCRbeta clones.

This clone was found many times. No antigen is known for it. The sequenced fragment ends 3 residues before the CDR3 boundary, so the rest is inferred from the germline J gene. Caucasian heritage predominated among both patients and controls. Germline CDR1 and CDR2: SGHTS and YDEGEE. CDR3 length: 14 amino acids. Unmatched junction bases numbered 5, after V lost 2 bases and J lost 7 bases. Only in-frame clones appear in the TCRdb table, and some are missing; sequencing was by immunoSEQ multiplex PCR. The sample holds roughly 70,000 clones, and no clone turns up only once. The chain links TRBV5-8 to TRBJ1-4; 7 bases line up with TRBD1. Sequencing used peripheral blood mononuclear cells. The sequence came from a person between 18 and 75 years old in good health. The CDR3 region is CASSFGAGGEKLFF. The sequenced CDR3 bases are TGTGCCAGCAGCTTTGGGGCAGGGGGTGAAAAA.